Sequencing of this T cell receptor beta chain was carried out in a study of beta chain features in type 1 diabetes. This clone was detected a few times. Its target is not known. Cell sorting via CD45RO/CCR7/CD25/CD127/CD95/CD27 was performed to obtain CD4+ naive, central memory, regulatory and stem cell-like memory cells. Isolated RNA was reverse transcribed in full, so expressed TCRB transcripts were sequenced. Here immunoSEQ multiplex PCR was the method, and the copy in TCRdb shows in-frame clones only, minus some. The sample yields more than 550,000 clones, more than 12% seen once. Study-level results: TCRB CDR3 length was moderately but significantly reduced in all four CD4+ subsets of Type 1 diabetes patients.

CDR1 LNHDA and CDR2 SQIVND come from the germline V gene (reference sequence). V gave up 8 bases and J gave up 0 bases, with 11 bases separating them. The CDR3 contains 14 residues. The clonotype comes from a man between 18 and 29 years old with type 1 diabetes. V usage is TRBV19 and J usage is TRBJ1-3; D is unclear. The sequenced sample was naive CD4+ T cells from blood. CDR3 sequence reads: CASEERSSGNTIYF. The CDR3 nucleotides are TGTGCCAGTGAGGAAAGAAGCTCTGGAAACACCATATATTTT.